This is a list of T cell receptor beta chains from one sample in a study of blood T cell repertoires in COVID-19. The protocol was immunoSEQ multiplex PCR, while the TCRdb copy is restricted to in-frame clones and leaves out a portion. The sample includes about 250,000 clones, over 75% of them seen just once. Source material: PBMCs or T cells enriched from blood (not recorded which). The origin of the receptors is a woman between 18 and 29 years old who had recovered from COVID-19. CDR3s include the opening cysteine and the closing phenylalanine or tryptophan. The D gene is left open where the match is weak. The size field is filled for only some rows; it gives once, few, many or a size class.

TGCGCCAGCAGCCCCGTAGCGGATTTGATTGTCGATGAGCAGTTCTTC | CASSPVADLIVDEQFF | TRBV5-1 | NA | 16 | TRBJ2-1 | NA
TGTGCCAGCAGCTTAGGGGACTACCTAAACAATGAGCAGTTCTTC | CASSLGDYLNNEQFF | TRBV28 | NA | 15 | TRBJ2-1 | TRBD2
TGCGCCAGCAGCCTACAGGGGCTCACTGAAGCTTTCTTT | CASSLQGLTEAFF | TRBV5-1 | NA | 13 | TRBJ1-1 | TRBD1
TGTGCCAGTAGTAACAGACAGGGCCTGAACACTGAAGCTTTCTTT | CASSNRQGLNTEAFF | TRBV19 | NA | 15 | TRBJ1-1 | TRBD1
TGTGCCAGCAGCCAAACCAAGACTATCCAGTACTTC | CASSQTKTIQYF | TRBV5-6 | NA | 12 | TRBJ2-5 | NA
TGTGCCAGCAGTGAAGTGTCAGATAAAAAATTT | CASSEVSDKKF | TRBV2 | once | 11 | TRBJ1-4 | NA
TGTGCCAGCAGAACGAACAAAAATAGCAATCAGCCCCAGCATTTT | CASRTNKNSNQPQHF | TRBV28 | NA | 15 | TRBJ1-5 | NA
TGTGCCACCCAGGGCTCAGGTCAGCCCCAGCATTTT | CATQGSGQPQHF | TRBV2 | NA | 12 | TRBJ1-5 | NA
TGTGCCAGCAGTGAAAGGACGGGACACCCCTTTCTATCTCGCACCTTC | CASSERTGHPFLSRTF | TRBV6-1 | NA | 16 | TRBJ1-2 | NA
TGTGCTAGTGGTTTAACAGCTGGCGGGGAGCTGTTTTTT | CASGLTAGGELFF | TRBV12-5 | once | 13 | TRBJ2-2 | NA
TGCGCCAGCAGCTACACTAGCGGGGGGAGTTGGCAGTACTTC | CASSYTSGGSWQYF | TRBV5-1 | few | 14 | TRBJ2-7 | TRBD2
TGTGCCAGCAGCTTGACAAAGGGGGCTAATGAAAAACTGTTTTTT | CASSLTKGANEKLFF | TRBV7-2 | NA | 15 | TRBJ1-4 | NA
TGCGCCAGCAGCTTGCAGGGGGTCGGTACTGAAGCTTTCTTT | CASSLQGVGTEAFF | TRBV5-1 | NA | 14 | TRBJ1-1 | TRBD1
TGTGCCAGCAGCGAACCGGGGGGCGGAGAAAAACTGTTTTTT | CASSEPGGGEKLFF | TRBV5-4 | NA | 14 | TRBJ1-4 | NA
TGTGCCAGCAGTTTAGGACTAGTAGGGGGGTACTTC | CASSLGLVGGYF | TRBV27 | NA | 12 | TRBJ2-7 | NA
TGTGCCAGCTCACCCCCCAGAGGGGGCTCCCACTCTGGAAACACCATATATTTT | CASSPPRGGSHSGNTIYF | TRBV18 | NA | 18 | TRBJ1-3 | TRBD1
TGTGCCAGCAGTGTCAACGGGTTCTATGGCTACACCTTC | CASSVNGFYGYTF | TRBV2 | NA | 13 | TRBJ1-2 | NA
TGTGCCAGCAGTTTAGGTCAGGGGTACCCGAATAATCAGCCCCAGCATTTT | CASSLGQGYPNNQPQHF | TRBV28 | few | 17 | TRBJ1-5 | NA
TGTGCCAGCAGCTTAGTTGGGCAGGCGGGCGGGGAGCTGTTTTTT | CASSLVGQAGGELFF | TRBV7-2 | NA | 15 | TRBJ2-2 | NA
TGTGCCAGGGGGGACAGACCTTTCCTCCACTTT | CARGDRPFLHF | TRBV30 | NA | 11 | TRBJ1-6 | TRBD1
TGCGCCAGCAGCCGGCCGGGGGGAAACACCGGGGAGCTGTTTTTT | CASSRPGGNTGELFF | TRBV5-1 | NA | 15 | TRBJ2-2 | TRBD2
TGTGCCAGCTCATCCACTCGGGGAATGGGTGAAAAACTGTTTTTT | CASSSTRGMGEKLFF | TRBV18 | many | 15 | TRBJ1-4 | NA
TGTGCCAGCAGCCCTCAGGATAACTATGGCTACACCTTC | CASSPQDNYGYTF | TRBV4-2 | NA | 13 | TRBJ1-2 | NA
TGCGCCAGCAGCTCAAGACAGACAGCAACTAATGAAAAACTGTTTTTT | CASSSRQTATNEKLFF | TRBV5-1 | NA | 16 | TRBJ1-4 | NA
TGTGCCACCAGGCGGGGGGGCGGTTGGGAAAAACTGTTTTTT | CATRRGGGWEKLFF | TRBV28 | NA | 14 | TRBJ1-4 | NA
TGTGCCAGCAGAGGACAGGGGGCTCACTATGGCTACACCTTC | CASRGQGAHYGYTF | TRBV6-5 | NA | 14 | TRBJ1-2 | TRBD1
TGTGCCAGCACTCGGGACAGTGTGATCGAAGCTTTCTTT | CASTRDSVIEAFF | TRBV6-5 | NA | 13 | TRBJ1-1 | TRBD1
TGTGCCAGTAGTATCCTGCCCGCCGACAGGGGGTATGGCTACACCTTC | CASSILPADRGYGYTF | TRBV19 | NA | 16 | TRBJ1-2 | TRBD1